The T cell receptor beta chain described here comes from a study of beta chain features in type 1 diabetes. Study-wide findings and caveats: Naive, central memory and regulatory TCRB repertoires appeared more similar among patients than healthy donors. Type 1 diabetes patients had fewer VDJ junction insertions and more deletions. Shortening of TCRB CDR3s, moderate but significant, appeared in all four CD4+ subsets of Type 1 diabetes patients.

The authors took one heparinised blood draw, averaging approximately 120 mL, from each donor. This CDR3 has 15 residues. The germline V gene has CDR1 SGHTA and CDR2 FQGNSA. This clone has just a few counts. Its antigen remains unidentified. A junction boundary mismatches the germline segment, possibly from a read error. As every portion of the isolated RNA was reverse transcribed, the sequencing read expressed TCRB transcripts. Some clones are missing from TCRdb's copy, which holds only in-frame ones; the method was immunoSEQ multiplex PCR. The sample carries 95,000 to 150,000 clones, approximately 16% recorded once.

Sequenced: central memory CD4+ T cells from blood. V is TRBV7-2 and J is TRBJ1-2; D call uncertain. This TCR was sampled from a man aged 25-45 years with type 1 diabetes. The chain's CDR3 is CASSPRWEQNYGYTF. The CDR3 nucleotides read TGCGCCAGCAGCCCCAGATGGGAACAGAACTATGGCTACACCTTC.